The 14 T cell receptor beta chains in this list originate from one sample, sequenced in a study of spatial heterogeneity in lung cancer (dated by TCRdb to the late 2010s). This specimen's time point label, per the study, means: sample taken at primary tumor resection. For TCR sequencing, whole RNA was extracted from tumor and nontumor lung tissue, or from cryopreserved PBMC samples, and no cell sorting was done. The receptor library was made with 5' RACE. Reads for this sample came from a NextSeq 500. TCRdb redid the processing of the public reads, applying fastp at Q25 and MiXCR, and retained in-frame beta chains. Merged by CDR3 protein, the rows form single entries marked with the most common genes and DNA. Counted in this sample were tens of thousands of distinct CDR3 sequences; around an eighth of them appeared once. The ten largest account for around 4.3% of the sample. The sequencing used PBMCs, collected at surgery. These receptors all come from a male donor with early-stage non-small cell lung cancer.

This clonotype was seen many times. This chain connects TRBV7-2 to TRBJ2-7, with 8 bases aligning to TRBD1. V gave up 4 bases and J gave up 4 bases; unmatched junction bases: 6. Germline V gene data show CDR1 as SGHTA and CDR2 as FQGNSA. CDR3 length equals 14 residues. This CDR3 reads CASSSRQGIYEQYF. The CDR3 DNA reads TGTGCCAGCAGCTCTAGACAGGGGATTTACGAGCAGTACTTC.

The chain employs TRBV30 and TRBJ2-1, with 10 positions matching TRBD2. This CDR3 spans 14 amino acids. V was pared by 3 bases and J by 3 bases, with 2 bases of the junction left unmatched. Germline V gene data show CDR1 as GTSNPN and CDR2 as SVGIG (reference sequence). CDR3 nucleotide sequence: TGTGCCTGGAGCGGACTAGCGGTCTACAATGAGCAGTTCTTC. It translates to CAWSGLAVYNEQFF. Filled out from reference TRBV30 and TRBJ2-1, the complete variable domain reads SQTIHQWPATLVQPVGSPLSLECTVEGTSNPNLYWYRQAAGRGLQLLFYSVGIGQISSEVPQNLSASRPQDRQFILSSKKLLLSDSGFYLCAWSGLAVYNEQFFGPGTRLTVL.

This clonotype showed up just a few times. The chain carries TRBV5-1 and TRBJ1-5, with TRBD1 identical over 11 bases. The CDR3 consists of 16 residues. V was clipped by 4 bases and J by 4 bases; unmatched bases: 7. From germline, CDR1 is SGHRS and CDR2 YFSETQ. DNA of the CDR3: TGCGCCAGCAGCCCCGGGACAGGGGGAGGAAATCAGCCCCAGCATTTT. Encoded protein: CASSPGTGGGNQPQHF.

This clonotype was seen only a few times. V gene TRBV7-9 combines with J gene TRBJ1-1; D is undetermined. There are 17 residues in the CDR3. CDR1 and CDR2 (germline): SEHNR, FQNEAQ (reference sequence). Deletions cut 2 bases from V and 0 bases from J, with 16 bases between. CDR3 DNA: TGTGCCAGCAGCTTACCCCCTCGAGGGCAGATGAACACTGAAGCTTTCTTT. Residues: CASSLPPRGQMNTEAFF.

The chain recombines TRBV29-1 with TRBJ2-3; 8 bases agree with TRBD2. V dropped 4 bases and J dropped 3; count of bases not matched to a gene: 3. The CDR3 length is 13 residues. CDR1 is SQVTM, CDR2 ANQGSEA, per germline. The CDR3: CSVALAGTDTQYF. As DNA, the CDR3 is TGCAGCGTTGCTCTAGCGGGTACAGATACGCAGTATTTT.

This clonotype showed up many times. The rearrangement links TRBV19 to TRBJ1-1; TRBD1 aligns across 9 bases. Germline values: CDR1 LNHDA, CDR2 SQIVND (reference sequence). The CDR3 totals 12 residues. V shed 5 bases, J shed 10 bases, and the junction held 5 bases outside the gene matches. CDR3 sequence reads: CASSWGQGGAFF. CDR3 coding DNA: TGTGCCAGTAGTTGGGGACAGGGTGGAGCTTTCTTT.

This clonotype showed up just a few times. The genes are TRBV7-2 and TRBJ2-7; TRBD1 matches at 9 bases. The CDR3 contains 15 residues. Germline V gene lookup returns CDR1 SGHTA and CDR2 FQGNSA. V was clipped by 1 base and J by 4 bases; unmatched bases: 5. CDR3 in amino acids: CASSLGTGGQYEQYF. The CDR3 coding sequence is TGTGCCAGCAGCTTAGGAACAGGGGGCCAATACGAGCAGTACTTC. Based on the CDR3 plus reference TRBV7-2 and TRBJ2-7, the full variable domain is GAGVSQSPSNKVTEKGKDVELRCDPISGHTALYWYRQSLGQGLEFLIYFQGNSAPDKSGLPSDRFSAERTGGSVSTLTIQRTQQEDSAVYLCASSLGTGGQYEQYFGPGTRLTVT.

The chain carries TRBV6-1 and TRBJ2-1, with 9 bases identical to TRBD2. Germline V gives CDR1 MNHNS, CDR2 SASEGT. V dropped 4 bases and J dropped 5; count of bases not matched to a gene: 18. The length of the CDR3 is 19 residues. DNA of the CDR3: TGTGCCAGCAGTGTGATTCGAGGAGGGGGGTCTAGCGGGGACAATGAGCAGTTCTTC. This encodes CASSVIRGGGSSGDNEQFF.

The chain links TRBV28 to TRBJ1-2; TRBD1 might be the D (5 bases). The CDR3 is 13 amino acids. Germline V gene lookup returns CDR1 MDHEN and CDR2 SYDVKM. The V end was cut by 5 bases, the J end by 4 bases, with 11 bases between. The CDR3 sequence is CASSPAGGYGYTF. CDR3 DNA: TGTGCCAGCAGTCCCGCGGGGGGCTATGGCTACACCTTC.

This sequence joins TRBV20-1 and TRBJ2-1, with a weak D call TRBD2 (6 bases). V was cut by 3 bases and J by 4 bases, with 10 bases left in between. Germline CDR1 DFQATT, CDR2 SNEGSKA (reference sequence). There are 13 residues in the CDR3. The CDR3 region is CSASGSGYNEQFF. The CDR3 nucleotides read TGCAGTGCTAGTGGGAGCGGGTACAATGAGCAGTTCTTC.

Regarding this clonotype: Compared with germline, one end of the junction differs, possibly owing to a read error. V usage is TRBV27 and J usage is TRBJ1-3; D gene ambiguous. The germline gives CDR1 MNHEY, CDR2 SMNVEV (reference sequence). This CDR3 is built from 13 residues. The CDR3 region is CASRREAGNTIYF. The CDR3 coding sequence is TGTGCCAGCCGTAGGGAGGCTGGCAACACCATATATTTT.

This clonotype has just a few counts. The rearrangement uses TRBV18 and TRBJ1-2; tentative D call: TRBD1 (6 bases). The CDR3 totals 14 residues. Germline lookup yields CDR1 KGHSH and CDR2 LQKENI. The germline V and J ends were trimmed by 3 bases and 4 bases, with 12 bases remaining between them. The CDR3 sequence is CASSPGGDAYGYTF. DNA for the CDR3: TGTGCCAGCTCACCGGGGGGCGACGCCTATGGCTACACCTTC.

The CDR3 sequence is CASSATAVKPQHF. CDR3 coding DNA: TGTGCCAGCAGCGCGACGGCCGTCAAACCCCAGCATTTT. V is TRBV5-6 and J is TRBJ1-5, with D hard to call. V shed 4 bases and J shed 10 bases, with 15 bases lying between them. The CDR3 spans 13 residues. Germline CDR1 reads SGHDT; CDR2 reads YYEEEE.

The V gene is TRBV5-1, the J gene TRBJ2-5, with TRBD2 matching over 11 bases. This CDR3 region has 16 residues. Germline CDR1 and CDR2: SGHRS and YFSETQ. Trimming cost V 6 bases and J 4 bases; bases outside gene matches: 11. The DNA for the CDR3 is TGCGCCAGCACCCGTTCTAGCGGGGGGACCCCAGAGACCCAGTACTTC. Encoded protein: CASTRSSGGTPETQYF. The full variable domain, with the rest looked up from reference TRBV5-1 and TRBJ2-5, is KAGVTQTPRYLIKTRGQQVTLSCSPISGHRSVSWYQQTPGQGLQFLFEYFSETQRNKGNFPGRFSGRQFSNSRSEMNVSTLELGDSALYLCASTRSSGGTPETQYFGPGTRLLVL.